The source of this T cell receptor beta chain is a study of blood T cell repertoires in COVID-19. Study overall: Material from acute and convalescent COVID-19 was sourced from the United States, Italy and Spain. PBMCs, B-cell-depleted T cells, or T cells were the source of the cDNA or gDNA that made up the material.

Trimming removed 9 bases from V and 1 base from J; junction bases left unmatched: 4. Germline CDR1 MNHEY, CDR2 SVGAGI. The CDR3 spans 15 residues. Seattle patient enrollment occurred during active infection, with longitudinal follow-up thereafter. In the original analysis: Reference gene primer amplification gave estimated nucleated cell counts. The data were produced by immunoSEQ multiplex PCR, yet TCRdb's version contains in-frame clones alone and is incomplete. D and trimming were read from the DNA, whereas the V and J calls and clone size are those reported in that table. Of about 82,000 clones in the sample, roughly 78% were seen once.

The gene calls are TRBV6-5 and TRBJ1-5, with 12 bases that match TRBD1. The clonotype was recovered from a man aged 60 to 69 with COVID-19, enrolled during active disease. The sequenced sample was peripheral blood. This chain's CDR3 is CASIGTGGSNQPQHF. The CDR3 DNA follows: TGTGCCAGTATTGGGACAGGGGGCAGCAATCAGCCCCAGCATTTT.